A single sample is the source of the 22 T cell receptor beta chains below, sequenced in a study of Tregs in tolerant kidney transplant recipients. Profiled with immunoSEQ multiplex PCR; TCRdb holds only in-frame clones, not every one. Its clone listing holds roughly 30,000 clones. Specimen: CD8+ T cells from blood, collected before the transplant. Receptors were obtained from a human donor who received a combined kidney and bone marrow transplant.

Concerning this clone itself: The read ends 3 residues before the CDR3 terminus; that terminus is restored from the germline J gene. The genes are TRBV29-1 and TRBJ1-2; 8 bases align to TRBD1. Germline CDR1 SQVTM, CDR2 ANQGSEA. The CDR3 runs to 12 residues. The J segment lost 6 bases and the V segment lost 3 bases, leaving 3 bases of the junction unmatched. The CDR3 DNA, read in part, is TGCAGCGTTGAGCCAGGGGGCGATGGC. Protein product: CSVEPGGDG. The complete CDR3 reads CSVEPGGDGYTF. The full variable domain, in which reference TRBV29-1 and TRBJ1-2 provide the parts outside the CDR3, is SAVISQKPSRDICQRGTSLTIQCQVDSQVTMMFWYRQQPGQSLTLIATANQGSEATYESGFVIDKFPISRPNLTFSTLTVSNMSPEDSSIYLCSVEPGGDGYTFGSGTRLTVV.

Turning to this clone: The sequence runs out 3 residues before the end of the CDR3; the remainder is reconstructed from the germline J gene. The chain has TRBV12-3 or TRBV12-4 and TRBJ1-1; D gene unclear. CDR3 size: 14 residues. Trimming shortened V by 3 bases and J by 0 bases, and 8 bases separated the two germline ends. This CDR3 is CASSLAFMNTEAFF. CDR3 DNA (partial): TGTGCCAGCAGTTTGGCTTTCATGAACACTGAA.

On this clone: The sequence runs out 3 residues before the end of the CDR3; the remainder is reconstructed from the germline J gene. The V call is TRBV19, the J call TRBJ1-5, with 9 bases aligning to TRBD1. The CDR3 covers 15 residues. V dropped 5 bases and J dropped 5; count of bases not matched to a gene: 7. Germline assignment: CDR1 LNHDA and CDR2 SQIVND (reference sequence). The part of the CDR3 DNA that was read is TGTGCCAGTAGTCTCACCGGGACAGGGCATCAGCCC. Translating gives CASSLTGTGHQP. The CDR3 reads in full as CASSLTGTGHQPQHF. The full variable domain, in which reference TRBV19 and TRBJ1-5 provide the parts outside the CDR3, is DGGITQSPKYLFRKEGQNVTLSCEQNLNHDAMYWYRQDPGQGLRLIYYSQIVNDFQKGDIAEGYSVSREKKESFPLTVTSAQKNPTAFYLCASSLTGTGHQPQHFGDGTRLSIL.

A word on this clone: The sequence runs out 3 residues before the end of the CDR3; the remainder is reconstructed from the germline J gene. The chain has TRBV7-3 and TRBJ2-3; D perhaps matches TRBD2 (5 bases). From germline, CDR1 is SGHTA and CDR2 FQGTGA. V was shortened by 5 bases and J by 0 bases, with 12 bases between the two germline ends. CDR3 length: 15 amino acids. The CDR3 reads CASSAGLSSTDTQYF. The sequenced CDR3 bases are TGTGCCAGCAGCGCCGGACTTTCTAGCACAGATACG.

In regard to this clone: The CDR3 goes on 3 residues after the read ends, and that part is filled in from the germline J gene. The V call is TRBV5-6, the J call TRBJ2-7, with TRBD2 matching over 7 bases. This CDR3 contains 15 residues. Trimming removed 4 bases from V and 2 bases from J; junction bases left unmatched: 9. The germline V gene encodes CDR1 SGHDT and CDR2 YYEEEE. CDR3 region: CASSPYWGTTYEQYF. CDR3 bases read: TGTGCCAGCAGCCCTTATTGGGGGACTACCTACGAG.

Regarding this clone: The CDR3 extends 3 residues past the end of the read, so its final part is completed from the germline J gene. V usage is TRBV19 and J usage is TRBJ1-1; 8 bases align to TRBD1. The CDR3 is made up of 15 amino acids. Trimming took 3 bases from V and 1 from J; bases not matched to a gene: 4. The germline V gene has CDR1 LNHDA and CDR2 SQIVND (reference sequence). The CDR3 is CASSMGTGQNTEAFF. CDR3 DNA (partial): TGTGCCAGTAGTATGGGGACAGGACAGAACACTGAA.

CDR3 residues: CASSKTGFNTEAFF. The DNA read from the CDR3 is TGTGCCAGCAGCAAGACAGGGTTTAACACTGAA. The rearrangement uses TRBV11-2 and TRBJ1-1, with 7 bases aligning to TRBD1. The read ends 3 residues early relative to the CDR3; the germline J gene fills the gap. The J segment lost 2 bases and the V segment lost 5 bases, leaving 5 bases of the junction unmatched. CDR1 SGHAT and CDR2 FQNNGV come from the germline V gene. The CDR3 totals 14 residues.

A note on this clone: The missing CDR3 end, 3 residues past where the read stops, is filled in from the germline J gene. The chain is built from TRBV5-6 and TRBJ2-3, with TRBD2 matching over 10 bases. The germline gives CDR1 SGHDT, CDR2 YYEEEE. The J segment lost 5 bases and the V segment lost 7 bases, leaving 10 bases of the junction unmatched. The CDR3 loop spans 15 amino acids. The CDR3 DNA, read in part, is TGTGCCAGCCCGGGTCAGCGGGAGGGCGGAGATACG. Protein product: CASPGQREGGDT. The complete CDR3 sequence is CASPGQREGGDTQYF.

About this clone: The CDR3 end falls 3 residues outside the read, so it is completed with the germline J gene. J is TRBJ1-2 and V is TRBV5-4; the D is unclear. The V gene lost 5 bases and the J gene lost 4 bases, with 6 bases spanning the gap. The CDR3 extends over 11 amino acids. Germline V gene sequence: CDR1 SGHNT, CDR2 YYREEE (reference sequence). CDR3 amino acids: CASSYGYGYTF. The CDR3 bases that were read are TGTGCCAGCAGTTACGGCTATGGC.

Note on this clone: With the read ending 3 residues before the CDR3 end, the germline J gene is used to fill in that end. The chain joins TRBV20-1 to TRBJ1-5, with unresolved D. CDR1 and CDR2 (germline): DFQATT, SNEGSKA (reference sequence). This CDR3 is built from 16 residues. The ends were cut back, 1 base at V and 6 bases at J, with 19 bases in the middle. The chain's CDR3 is CSARGGLAVLGQPQHF. CDR3 DNA, as far as it was read: TGCAGTGCTAGAGGCGGGCTGGCAGTCCTCGGTCAGCCC.

Comments on this clone: The missing CDR3 end, 3 residues past where the read stops, is filled in from the germline J gene. The V and J genes are TRBV19 and TRBJ2-7, with TRBD2 matching 8 bases. The CDR3 length is 14 residues. Germline CDR1 and CDR2: LNHDA and SQIVND (reference sequence). With 7 bases clipped from V and 0 bases from J, the junction kept 5 bases outside the gene matches. CDR3 residues: CASKTSGGSYEQYF. Incomplete CDR3 DNA: TGTGCCAGTAAAACTAGCGGAGGCTCCTACGAG.

Concerning this clone itself: The CDR3 goes on 3 residues after the read ends, and that part is filled in from the germline J gene. The genes are TRBV7-2 and TRBJ2-1; 7 bases line up with TRBD2. The junction had 14 bases not matched to a gene; V was cut back by 6 bases and J by 9 bases. The germline V gene encodes CDR1 SGHTA and CDR2 FQGNSA. CDR3 length: 15 residues. The DNA read from the CDR3 is TGTGCCAGCAGTTACGGACTCCCTCCGGGAGGTGAG. This translates into CASSYGLPPGGE. The whole CDR3 sequence reads CASSYGLPPGGEQFF.

Comments on this clone: The CDR3 goes on 3 residues after the read ends, and that part is filled in from the germline J gene. The rearrangement uses TRBV7-6 and TRBJ2-7, with a weak D call TRBD1 (6 bases). Trimming removed 5 bases at V and 1 base at J, with 12 bases between. Germline V gene data show CDR1 as SGHVS and CDR2 as FNYEAQ. The CDR3 extends over 14 amino acids. The CDR3 reads CASSHHGQSYEQYF. The CDR3 DNA, read in part, is TGTGCCAGCAGCCACCATGGACAGTCCTACGAG.

Of note for this clone: Coverage ceases 3 residues before the CDR3 finishes, and the germline J gene fills in the end. The V and J genes are TRBV29-1 and TRBJ2-7; 9 positions match TRBD1. Per germline, CDR1 SQVTM and CDR2 ANQGSEA. Trimming at V came to 4 bases and at J to 2 bases, leaving 9 bases not matched to a gene. The CDR3 sequence is 15 residues long. CDR3 loop: CSVVGGTGNPYEQYF. Partial CDR3 DNA: TGCAGCGTTGTGGGGGGGACAGGGAATCCCTACGAG.

CDR3: CSAYIQGYTEAFF. The sequenced part of the CDR3 DNA is TGCAGTGCTTATATTCAGGGCTACACTGAA. The V and J genes are TRBV20-1 and TRBJ1-1; D perhaps matches TRBD1 (5 bases). The CDR3 goes on 3 residues after the read ends, and that part is filled in from the germline J gene. CDR1 DFQATT and CDR2 SNEGSKA come from the germline V gene (reference sequence). Trimming left V 5 bases short and J 3 bases short, with 13 bases between. The CDR3 has 13 amino acids.

A note on this clone: The CDR3 extends 3 residues past the end of the read, so its final part is completed from the germline J gene. This rearrangement joins TRBV27 to TRBJ2-7; D is unresolved. This CDR3 region has 14 residues. CDR1 and CDR2 (germline): MNHEY, SMNVEV (reference sequence). Trimming removed 2 bases from V and 0 bases from J, with 8 bases in between. Partial CDR3 DNA: TGTGCCAGCAGTTTAAGCGCAGTCTCCTACGAG. The encoded protein is CASSLSAVSYE. The complete CDR3 sequence is CASSLSAVSYEQYF.

As concerns this clone: The CDR3 end falls 3 residues outside the read, so it is completed with the germline J gene. J is TRBJ2-1 and V is TRBV7-8; 7 bases fit TRBD2. The V and J ends lost 5 bases and 6 bases, in that order; junction bases with no gene match: 4. The CDR3 is 13 amino acids. Germline CDR1 is SGHVS and CDR2 is FQNEAQ. The CDR3 sequence is CASSPGLLNEQFF. CDR3 DNA (partial): TGTGCCAGCAGCCCGGGACTACTCAATGAG.

For this clone: The read finishes 3 residues shy of the CDR3 end, and the germline J gene is used to complete it. V gene TRBV20-1 combines with J gene TRBJ2-7; unclear D gene. This CDR3 has 12 residues. V shed 1 base and J shed 4 bases, with 8 bases lying between them. CDR1 is DFQATT and CDR2 is SNEGSKA in the germline V gene (reference sequence). The CDR3 is CSARAVAYEQYF. The DNA read from the CDR3 is TGCAGTGCTAGAGCCGTTGCGTACGAG.

Of note for this clone: The CDR3 end lies 3 residues beyond the end of the read and is filled in from the germline J gene. This sample also contains other DNA sequences that code for the same CDR3. V gene TRBV20-1 combines with J gene TRBJ2-7, with D possibly TRBD1 on 5 matching bases. The CDR3 is 13 amino acids. Germline CDR1 DFQATT, CDR2 SNEGSKA (reference sequence). Trimming took off 3 bases at V and 0 bases at J, with 9 bases between the two ends. Incomplete CDR3 DNA: TGCAGTGCTAGGGTGCAGGGCTCCTACGAG. This codes for CSARVQGSYE. The CDR3 in its entirety is CSARVQGSYEQYF.

A remark on this clone: The missing CDR3 end, 3 residues past where the read stops, is filled in from the germline J gene. The rearrangement links TRBV7-9 to TRBJ2-7; TRBD1 matches 7 bases. Trimming removed 6 bases from V and 2 bases from J; junction bases left unmatched: 7. Germline V CDR1 and CDR2: SEHNR, FQNEAQ (reference sequence). The CDR3 loop spans 14 amino acids. Here the CDR3 reads CASRPGTDTYEQYF. The sequenced part of the CDR3 DNA is TGTGCCAGCAGGCCCGGGACAGACACCTACGAG. The variable domain in full, completed from reference TRBV7-9 and TRBJ2-7, reads DTGVSQNPRHKITKRGQNVTFRCDPISEHNRLYWYRQTLGQGPEFLTYFQNEAQLEKSRLLSDRFSAERPKGSFSTLEIQRTEQGDSAMYLCASRPGTDTYEQYFGPGTRLTVT.

Concerning this clone: The read halts 3 residues ahead of the CDR3 end, with the missing end drawn from the germline J gene. V gene TRBV5-6 combines with J gene TRBJ2-4; D is tentatively TRBD1 or TRBD2 (5 bases each). This CDR3 region has 15 residues. Germline V gene sequence: CDR1 SGHDT, CDR2 YYEEEE. V was trimmed by 0 bases and J by 0 bases, leaving 7 bases between them. The CDR3 protein is CASSLGGAAKNIQYF. The sequenced CDR3 bases are TGTGCCAGCAGCTTGGGAGGGGCAGCCAAAAACATT.

Points on this clone: With the read ending 3 residues before the CDR3 end, the germline J gene is used to fill in that end. V usage is TRBV11-1 and J usage is TRBJ2-2, with a possible D match to TRBD1 (5 bases). The V gene lost 8 bases and the J gene lost 5 bases, with 18 bases spanning the gap. CDR1 and CDR2 (germline): SGHAT, FQDESV (reference sequence). The CDR3 covers 15 residues. CDR3 bases read: TGTGCCAGCTCCCTCGGGCAGGGTGATACCGGGGAG. It encodes CASSLGQGDTGE. The CDR3 as a whole reads CASSLGQGDTGELFF.